This T cell receptor (beta chain) was observed in a study of T cells in Graves' hyperthyroidism and ophthalmopathy. Deletions cut 8 bases from V and 13 bases from J, with 12 bases between. Germline CDR1 is MDHEN and CDR2 is SYDVKM. The CDR3 runs 10 residues. Amplified TCR beta CDR3 regions derived from RNA transcripts. The HTBI set primed first-round TCR CDR3 RT-PCR. TCRdb fed the multiplex PCR reads into MiXCR, producing one record per CDR3 protein. Among more than 600,000 distinct CDR3 sequences, roughly 15% were seen once, and the ten largest hold around 7.7%. A note on this clonotype: Its specificity is not known.

The study, taken as a whole, reports: In blood, most of the thyroid clonotypes expanded above 0.001 were also present.

This chain links TRBV28 with TRBJ2-1; D not certain. The specimen was blood. The receptor's source is a man younger than 35 with Graves' hyperthyroidism. CDR3 DNA: TGTGCCAGCGGCGGTGCTCGCCAGTTCTTC. Residues: CASGGARQFF. The variable domain in full, with the rest retrieved from reference TRBV28 and TRBJ2-1, is DVKVTQSSRYLVKRTGEKVFLECVQDMDHENMFWYRQDPGLGLRLIYFSYDVKMKEKGDIPEGYSVSREKKERFSLILESASTNQTSMYLCASGGARQFFGPGTRLTVL.